This T cell receptor (beta chain) appears in the sequencing data of a study of regulatory T cells in long-lasting Graves disease (dated by TCRdb to 2020 to 2022). Background for the entire study: Antithyroid drugs had been taken for less than 3 months by newly diagnosed Graves' disease patients. Peripheral blood TCR sequencing and RNA sequencing compared persistent Graves' disease patients with newly diagnosed Graves' disease patients. The study took place in China and was registered as a clinical trial. A total of 33 samples underwent TCR sequencing: some 13 from persistent and approximately 20 from newly diagnosed Graves' disease patients.

The sample holds many counts of this clonotype. What antigen it recognizes has not been identified. One base away there is no much larger clone; base qualities are not given. Overall study outcomes, separate from this receptor: Only the TCR beta chain was sequenced and analyzed. Only peripheral blood was studied, because thyroid tissue, the primary lesion, was inaccessible. As a limitation, the authors acknowledged that the small sample size may reduce accuracy. More public clonotypes were shared among persistent patients (under 3,000) than among newly diagnosed patients (roughly 1,000). Compared with newly diagnosed patients, persistent Graves' disease patients had lower TCR Shannon entropy and fewer highly expanded clones, which suggests clonal expansion. Preferential use of TRBV28, TRBJ1-2 and TRBJ2-5 was observed in persistent disease, whereas TRBV20-1 and TRBJ2-1 were favored in newly diagnosed disease.

The CDR3 sequence holds 18 residues, the cysteine and phenylalanine included. Only the CDR3 DNA stays, 54 bases, in frame from base 1. Trimming leaves V shorter by 5 bases and J shorter by 8 bases, with the junction holding 14 bases beyond the gene matches. CDR1 and CDR2, per the germline V gene (reference sequence), are SGHAT and FQDESV. Library preparation employed multiplex PCR. TCRdb shows the sequencer as Illumina HiSeq 4000. CDR3 regions were amplified by Arm-PCR with iRepertoire HTBI primers to construct TCR beta libraries. PCR products were gel purified before sequencing. The study's own analysis went as follows. A total of 62 TRBV and some 15 TRBJ segments were identified across samples and were used for gene usage analysis of CDR3 amino acid clonotypes. Filtered high-quality paired reads were merged into contigs using COPE and FqMerger. BLAST was used to align contigs to the IMGT TRBV, TRBD and TRBJ reference genes, and CDR3 was defined following IMGT. Highly expanded clones were defined as clonotypes with a frequency above 0.1%. Shannon entropy was used to measure repertoire diversity, and the Gini coefficient was used to measure V-J evenness. Public clonotypes were defined as clonotypes shared by more than one individual. TCRdb took the public reads, trimmed them with fastp at Q25, ran MiXCR for clone calling and kept in-frame beta chains. Rows with a matching CDR3 protein are joined into one entry that keeps the most common DNA and genes. In this record, the V and J calls reflect TCRdb's handling and not the investigators' own analysis. For this sample the table gives 580,000 or so distinct CDR3 sequences, of which about 16% were detected only once. The ten largest clones capture 12% of the sample.

Per the publication, the time point label means: newly diagnosed GD, antithyroid drugs for less than 3 months. RNA was extracted from PBMCs in TRIzol for both TCR sequencing and RNA sequencing. The diagnosis of Graves' disease was made according to American Thyroid Association guidelines. The patients came from an endocrinology department in Xi'an, China. Each patient gave about 10 milliliters of peripheral blood, collected in an EDTA anticoagulant tube. Ficoll Paque Plus density gradient separation was used to isolate PBMCs, and no further T cell sorting was performed. An Agilent 2100 Bioanalyzer and agarose gel were used to check RNA quality, while a NanoDrop 2000 measured RNA concentration. This sample also appeared in a second study, on T cells in Graves' hyperthyroidism and ophthalmopathy. The second investigation adds: A patient counted as having stable Graves' hyperthyroidism if no progression to ophthalmopathy occurred over 18 months of follow-up. Hyperthyroidism patients were newly diagnosed, had a disease duration of under 2 months, and were aged 18 to 65 years. Exclusion was applied to patients with uncontrolled infections, other autoimmune diseases, pregnancy or lactation. Clinical symptoms, serum thyroxine and TRAb, thyroid ultrasound, and orbital computed tomography formed the basis for the diagnoses. A first-round RT-PCR of the TCR CDR3 used the HTBI primer set with the Qiagen OneStep RT-PCR kit. Most expanded thyroid clonotypes (frequency above 0.001) were also detected in blood, suggesting blood repertoires may reflect thyroid immune responses. A model built on a 13 V-J signature distinguished ophthalmopathy from stable hyperthyroidism, reaching 85% to 90% sensitivity and 81.08% specificity in cross-validation and 80%/75% in testing. In validation, the model predicted progression to ophthalmopathy with approximately 71% sensitivity and roughly 72% specificity, a median of roughly seven months before onset. To identify TCR V-J signatures that set the groups apart, the researchers used a discovery cohort of 100 patients, made up of 40 to 45 with Graves' ophthalmopathy and 57 with stable Graves' hyperthyroidism. Prospective prediction of ophthalmopathy was tested in an independent validation cohort consisting of 18 hyperthyroidism patients and more than 15 patients who later progressed to ophthalmopathy. The 85 to 100 discovery patients were randomly split 7:3 into training and test sets. In addition, the study compared T-cell repertoires in thyroid tissue and in blood from several Graves' hyperthyroidism patients. After sampling, hyperthyroidism patients received methimazole starting at 30 mg daily, and ophthalmopathy patients received high-dose intravenous methylprednisolone. A second multiplex PCR round built the libraries, followed by size selection and purification. Paired-end sequencing of the libraries was performed with 100 bp reads on an Illumina HiSeq2000. SOAPnuke was used to process the raw data, with reads discarded if the reads contained adapters or uncalled bases, had a mean Phred below 15, or lacked an exact constant-primer or identifier match. High-quality paired reads were merged with COPE v1.2.5, and unique nucleotide sequences were defined as clonotypes. Clonotypes were aligned to IMGT TRBV, TRBD and TRBJ reference segments using MiTCR v1.1. The analysis was restricted to V-J combinations with a frequency above 0.0001, which together covered 99% to 99.2% of the repertoires. The TCS score was defined as F50 (clonal expansion) divided by E x V (chaos), with BLOSUM62-based TCRdist calculated between CDR3 peptides within each V-J. Welch's t-statistics and random forest reduced around 510 V-J features to 10 to 15, which were used in a naive Bayes classifier (R e1071). Sample size was not statistically predetermined, and investigators were not blinded to group allocation. The paper describes TCR Vbeta CDR3 sequencing of about 140 peripheral blood samples, made up of some 42 ophthalmopathy patients, approximately 76 hyperthyroidism patients and 17 progressor patients.

The rearrangement joined TRBV11-1 to TRBJ2-1, with 14 bases in between that match TRBD2. The clonotype originates from a man between 18 and 35 years old with Graves disease. Donor details come from another sample of the same person, matched by shared clones. The starting material was peripheral blood mononuclear cells (PBMCs), obtained at new diagnosis, from a patient treated with antithyroid drugs. The nucleotide sequence is TGTGCCAGCAGCCCCGGGACTAGCGGGAGAGGCCCGGAAGATGAGCAGTTCTTC. Protein translation: CASSPGTSGRGPEDEQFF. Where the CDR3 stops, the reference TRBV11-1 and TRBJ2-1 genes take over; the full variable domain is EAEVAQSPRYKITEKSQAVAFWCDPISGHATLYWYRQILGQGPELLVQFQDESVVDDSQLPKDRFSAERLKGVDSTLKIQPAELGDSAMYLCASSPGTSGRGPEDEQFFGPGTRLTVL.